The 15 T cell receptor beta chains presented below share a single source sample, sequenced in a study of cytomegalovirus exposure and HLA in healthy donors. The primer mix had 60 Vbeta and 13 Jbeta primers. Some clones are missing from TCRdb's copy, which holds only in-frame ones; the method was immunoSEQ multiplex PCR. The sample holds more than 100,000 clones, around 79% seen once. The sample was PBMCs. The receptor set was obtained from a woman in her 40s in good health and CMV-seronegative.

This clone was seen a few times. The gene calls are TRBV27 and TRBJ2-6, with TRBD2 identical over 8 bases. This CDR3 is built from 16 residues. Germline-derived CDR1 and CDR2 are MNHEY and SMNVEV (reference sequence). With 6 bases clipped from V and 1 base from J, the junction kept 5 bases outside the gene matches. CDR3 region: CASRQGLASGANVLTF. The CDR3, as DNA: TGTGCCAGCAGGCAAGGACTAGCTTCTGGGGCCAACGTCCTGACTTTC.

The chain combines TRBV27 with TRBJ2-3; TRBD2 matches 8 bases. This CDR3 contains 17 residues. Losses at the gene ends were 5 bases for V and 3 bases for J; bases not matched to a gene: 13. Germline V CDR1 and CDR2: MNHEY, SMNVEV (reference sequence). The CDR3 spells CASSPHLFRGGTDTQYF. The CDR3 nucleotides are TGTGCCAGCAGTCCGCACCTTTTCCGGGGGGGGACAGATACGCAGTATTTT.

This clone has more than one count but fewer than ten. CDR3 sequence reads: CASRTVQGEKLFF. In DNA form, the CDR3 reads TGTGCCTCCAGGACAGTCCAGGGAGAAAAACTGTTTTTT. This chain joins TRBV10-3 and TRBJ1-4; a possible D gene is TRBD1 (6 bases). The CDR3 has 13 residues. V was shortened by 11 bases and J by 8 bases, with 18 bases between the two germline ends. Germline loops: CDR1 ENHRY, CDR2 SYGVKD.

Here the CDR3 reads CASSQEYGGFYEQYF. CDR3 nucleotides: TGTGCCAGCAGCCAGGAGTACGGGGGGTTCTACGAGCAGTACTTC. The chain links TRBV14 to TRBJ2-7; 7 nucleotides align to TRBD2. Germline CDR1 reads SGHDN; CDR2 reads FVKESK. CDR3 length: 15 amino acids. The V gene end was trimmed by 3 bases and the J gene end by 3 bases; junction bases not matched to a gene: 8.

This chain connects TRBV5-5 to TRBJ1-1; D is uncertain. The CDR3 loop spans 14 amino acids. V shed 2 bases and J shed 6 bases, with 14 bases lying between them. Germline V CDR1 and CDR2: SGHKS, YYEKEE (reference sequence). CDR3 residues: CASSFRLPNPEAFF. As DNA, the CDR3 is TGTGCCAGCAGCTTTAGACTTCCTAACCCTGAAGCTTTCTTT.

This chain connects TRBV6-5 to TRBJ2-7; 9 bases match TRBD2. Germline assignment: CDR1 MNHEY and CDR2 SVGAGI. The V segment lost 4 bases and the J segment 5 bases; nucleotides outside the gene matches: 12. The CDR3 consists of 16 residues. The CDR3 nucleotides read TGTGCCAGCAGTTTCACAGTGGCGGGGGGGAGGGACGAGCAGTACTTC. Amino acid sequence: CASSFTVAGGRDEQYF.

This clone appeared a few times. This chain joins TRBV19 and TRBJ1-5, with a weak D call TRBD1 (5 bases). CDR3 length: 14 residues. Germline CDR1 LNHDA, CDR2 SQIVND (reference sequence). V lost 6 bases and J 4 bases, leaving 13 bases between the germline ends. The CDR3 nucleotides are TGTGCCAGTAGCCACCGACAGAGAAATCAGCCCCAGCATTTT. This translates into CASSHRQRNQPQHF.

This chain joins TRBV4-2 and TRBJ2-1; 9 bases fit TRBD2. After removal of 1 base from V and 1 base from J, the junction contained 2 bases not matched to a gene. This CDR3 contains 16 residues. Germline assignment: CDR1 LGHNA and CDR2 YNFKEQ. CDR3 region: CASSQGRGGSYNEQFF. As DNA, the CDR3 is TGTGCCAGCAGCCAAGGGCGGGGGGGGTCCTACAATGAGCAGTTCTTC.

The table lists this clone with a count of one. The chain links TRBV30 to TRBJ2-3, with TRBD1 as a possible D gene (6 bases). CDR3 length: 15 residues. The V end was cut by 0 bases, the J end by 6 bases, with 16 bases between. Germline CDR1 and CDR2: GTSNPN and SVGIG (reference sequence). Here the CDR3 reads CAWSVLPGEMDTQYF. The CDR3, as DNA: TGTGCCTGGAGTGTACTGCCAGGGGAAATGGATACGCAGTATTTT.

The chain combines TRBV5-1 with TRBJ2-1; 8 nucleotides line up with TRBD1. Germline CDR1 and CDR2: SGHRS and YFSETQ. V lost 1 base, J lost 6 bases, and 12 bases stayed unmatched. The CDR3 consists of 17 residues. DNA for the CDR3: TGCGCCAGCAGCTTGAAGTCCGGGACAGGAACCATCAATGAGCAGTTCTTC. Protein sequence: CASSLKSGTGTINEQFF.

The chain recombines TRBV2 with TRBJ2-1, with D possibly being TRBD2 (6 bases). Trimming left V 3 bases short and J 10 bases short, with 13 bases between. The CDR3 sequence is 13 residues long. The V gene's germline CDR1 is SNHLY and CDR2 FYNNEI. CDR3: CASSETTSSEQFF. The CDR3 DNA follows: TGTGCCAGCAGTGAGACGACTAGTTCCGAGCAGTTCTTC.

The chain's CDR3 is CASRALAGLVLREQYF. The CDR3 nucleotides read TGTGCCAGCAGGGCCCTGGCAGGGTTAGTCCTTAGGGAGCAGTACTTC. The rearrangement uses TRBV7-8 and TRBJ2-7, with D perhaps matching TRBD1 (5 bases). Trimming cost V 6 bases and J 7 bases, with 25 bases left between them. CDR3 length: 16 residues. The V gene's germline CDR1 is SGHVS and CDR2 FQNEAQ. The whole variable domain, filled in from reference TRBV7-8 and TRBJ2-7, reads GAGVSQSPRYKVAKRGQDVALRCDPISGHVSLFWYQQALGQGPEFLTYFQNEAQLDKSGLPSDRFFAERPEGSVSTLKIQRTQQEDSAVYLCASRALAGLVLREQYFGPGTRLTVT.

The chain combines TRBV10-3 with TRBJ2-7, with D unclear. In germline, CDR1 is ENHRY, CDR2 SYGVKD. Trimming shortened V by 10 bases and J by 5 bases, and 18 bases separated the two germline ends. CDR3 length: 13 residues. The CDR3 is CATNLEKPHEQYF. CDR3 nucleotides: TGTGCCACCAATCTCGAGAAACCCCACGAGCAGTACTTC.

In this sample, this clone turned up once. The CDR3 region is CASSVGQAGIETQYF. The DNA of the CDR3 is TGTGCCAGCAGCGTGGGACAGGCTGGAATAGAGACCCAGTACTTC. The chain joins TRBV5-8 to TRBJ2-5, with 8 bases fitting TRBD1. The V gene's germline CDR1 is SGHTS and CDR2 YDEGEE. V lost 4 bases to trimming and J lost 4 bases; unmatched junction nucleotides: 9. The CDR3 extends over 15 amino acids.

The chain couples TRBV10-1 to TRBJ2-2; the match to TRBD2 covers 9 bases. The germline CDR1 and CDR2 sequences are WNHNN and SYGVQD (reference sequence). CDR3 length: 16 residues. V was clipped by 10 bases and J by 5 bases; unmatched bases: 14. The CDR3 spells CATDSQAGGLTGELFF. The CDR3 DNA reads TGCGCCACCGACTCTCAAGCGGGGGGTCTAACCGGGGAGCTGTTTTTT.